This T cell receptor beta chain emerged from a study of early T cells in non-severe SARS-CoV-2 infection. Study as a whole: Sequencing targeted bulk RNA from unsorted whole blood, leaving chains unpaired.

This clonotype was seen repeatedly, ten times or more. TCRdb re-derived calls from the 5' RACE reads in MiXCR, one entry per CDR3 protein. The sample yields 50,000 or so distinct CDR3 sequences, around 13% seen once. V lost 4 bases to trimming and J lost 4 bases; unmatched junction nucleotides: 12. From germline, CDR1 is MGHRA and CDR2 YSYEKL. This CDR3 comprises 17 residues. This receptor was identified in an adult who was a healthcare worker with PCR-confirmed SARS-CoV-2 infection or an uninfected control (not recorded which). Source material: whole blood. The gene calls are TRBV4-1 and TRBJ2-3, with 9 bases matching TRBD2. CDR3 loop: CASSPRTSATGADTQYF. Here the CDR3 DNA reads TGCGCCAGCAGCCCCCGGACTAGCGCAACCGGGGCAGATACGCAGTATTTT.